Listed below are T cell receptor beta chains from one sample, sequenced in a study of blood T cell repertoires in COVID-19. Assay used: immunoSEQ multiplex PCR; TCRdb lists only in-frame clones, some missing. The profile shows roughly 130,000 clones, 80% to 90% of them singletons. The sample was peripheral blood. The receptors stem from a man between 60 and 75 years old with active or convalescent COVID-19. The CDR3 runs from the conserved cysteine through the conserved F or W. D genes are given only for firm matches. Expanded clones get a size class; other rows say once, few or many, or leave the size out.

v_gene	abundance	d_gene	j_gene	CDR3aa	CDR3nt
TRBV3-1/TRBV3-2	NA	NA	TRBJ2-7	CASSQVGGKSYEQYF	TGTGCCAGCAGCCAAGTAGGCGGGAAGTCCTACGAGCAGTACTTC
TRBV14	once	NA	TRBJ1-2	CASSHSEGGNYGYTF	TGTGCCAGCAGCCATTCCGAGGGGGGGAACTATGGCTACACCTTC
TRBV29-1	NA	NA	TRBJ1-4	CSVEGGGPREKLFF	TGCAGCGTTGAAGGGGGGGGACCCAGGGAAAAACTGTTTTTT
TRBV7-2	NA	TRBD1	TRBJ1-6	CASSLTGVNSPLHF	TGTGCCAGCAGCTTGACAGGGGTAAATTCACCCCTCCACTTT
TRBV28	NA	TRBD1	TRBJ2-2	CASSPGQGPFASTGELFF	TGTGCCAGCAGCCCGGGACAGGGTCCGTTTGCGAGCACCGGGGAGCTGTTTTTT
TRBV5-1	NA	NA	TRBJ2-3	CASKEGSTDTQYF	TGCGCCAGCAAGGAGGGCTCCACGGATACGCAGTATTTT
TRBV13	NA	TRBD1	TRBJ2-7	CASSFGQDYEQYF	TGTGCCAGCAGCTTCGGACAGGACTACGAGCAGTACTTC
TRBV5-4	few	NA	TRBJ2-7	CASSHLGPYEQYF	TGTGCCAGCAGCCACCTTGGCCCCTACGAGCAGTACTTC
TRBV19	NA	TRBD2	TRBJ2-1	CASIGGRSDEQFF	TGTGCCAGTATCGGCGGGAGAAGCGATGAGCAGTTCTTC
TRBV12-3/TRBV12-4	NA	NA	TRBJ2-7	CASRVNGVNEQYF	TGTGCCAGCAGAGTTAACGGGGTCAACGAGCAGTACTTC
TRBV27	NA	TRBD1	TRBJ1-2	CASSPSGTVNYGYTF	TGTGCCAGCAGTCCCTCCGGGACAGTTAACTATGGCTACACCTTC
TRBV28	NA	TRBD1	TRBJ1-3	CASSSTGEQGNTIYF	TGTGCCAGCAGTTCGACAGGGGAGCAGGGAAACACCATATATTTT
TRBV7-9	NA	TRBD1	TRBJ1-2	CASSPRTGWTF	TGTGCCAGCAGCCCCCGGACAGGGTGGACCTTC
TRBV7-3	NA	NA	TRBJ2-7	CASSLSADSYEQYF	TGTGCCAGCAGCTTAAGTGCAGACTCCTACGAGCAGTACTTC
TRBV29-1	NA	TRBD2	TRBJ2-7	CSTWTSGRVEQYF	TGCAGCACCTGGACTAGCGGGAGGGTTGAGCAGTACTTC
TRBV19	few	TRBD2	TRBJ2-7	CALQREGPHEQYF	TGTGCCCTCCAGCGGGAAGGCCCACACGAGCAGTACTTC
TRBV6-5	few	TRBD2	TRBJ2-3	CASSYSASGLTDTQYF	TGTGCCAGCAGTTACTCGGCTAGCGGACTCACAGATACGCAGTATTTT
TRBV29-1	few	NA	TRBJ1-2	CSVEVGGPVYGYTF	TGCAGCGTCGAAGTGGGGGGGCCCGTCTATGGCTACACCTTC
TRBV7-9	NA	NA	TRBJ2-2	CASKTGNTGELFF	TGTGCCAGCAAAACAGGGAACACCGGGGAGCTGTTTTTT
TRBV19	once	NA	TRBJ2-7	CASSIAEGAEQYF	TGTGCCAGTAGTATAGCGGAGGGGGCCGAGCAGTACTTC
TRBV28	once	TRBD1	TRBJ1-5	CASSSSDRVGQPQHF	TGTGCCAGCAGTTCGAGCGACAGGGTTGGTCAGCCCCAGCATTTT
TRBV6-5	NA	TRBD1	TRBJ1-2	CASGGQGAWGYTF	TGTGCCAGCGGGGGACAGGGGGCGTGGGGCTACACCTTC
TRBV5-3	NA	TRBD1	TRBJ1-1	CARSLETNKRDRGTEAFF	TGTGCCAGAAGCTTGGAGACAAACAAAAGGGACAGAGGCACTGAAGCTTTCTTT
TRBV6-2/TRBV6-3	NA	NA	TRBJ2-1	CASSYFSYNEQFF	TGTGCCAGCAGTTACTTTAGCTACAATGAGCAGTTCTTC